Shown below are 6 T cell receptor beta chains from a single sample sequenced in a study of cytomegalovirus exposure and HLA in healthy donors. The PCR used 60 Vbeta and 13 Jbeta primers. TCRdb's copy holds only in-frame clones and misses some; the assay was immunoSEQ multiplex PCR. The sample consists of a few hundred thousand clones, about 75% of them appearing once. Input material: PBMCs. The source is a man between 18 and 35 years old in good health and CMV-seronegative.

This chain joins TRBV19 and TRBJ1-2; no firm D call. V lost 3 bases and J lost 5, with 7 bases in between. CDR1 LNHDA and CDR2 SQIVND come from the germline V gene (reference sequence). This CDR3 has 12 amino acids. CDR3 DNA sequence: TGTGCCAGTAGTATCTCCAGGTATGGCTACACCTTC. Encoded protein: CASSISRYGYTF.

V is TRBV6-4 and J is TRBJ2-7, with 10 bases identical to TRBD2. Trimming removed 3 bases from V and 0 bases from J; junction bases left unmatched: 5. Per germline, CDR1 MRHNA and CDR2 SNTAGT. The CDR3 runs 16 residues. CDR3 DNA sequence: TGTGCCAGCAGTGATGCTATAGCGGGGGGCTCCTACGAGCAGTACTTC. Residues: CASSDAIAGGSYEQYF.

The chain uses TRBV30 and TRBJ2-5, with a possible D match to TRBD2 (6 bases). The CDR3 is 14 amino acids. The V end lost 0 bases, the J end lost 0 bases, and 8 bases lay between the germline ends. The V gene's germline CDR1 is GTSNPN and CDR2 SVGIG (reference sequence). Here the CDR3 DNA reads TGTGCCTGGAGTGTGGGGGGAAACCAAGAGACCCAGTACTTC. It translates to CAWSVGGNQETQYF.

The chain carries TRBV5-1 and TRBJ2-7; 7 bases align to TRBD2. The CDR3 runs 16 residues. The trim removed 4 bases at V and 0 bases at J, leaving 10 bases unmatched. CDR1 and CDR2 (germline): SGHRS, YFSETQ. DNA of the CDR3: TGCGCCAGCAGCACAACGGAGACTAGCAACTCCTACGAGCAGTACTTC. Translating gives CASSTTETSNSYEQYF.

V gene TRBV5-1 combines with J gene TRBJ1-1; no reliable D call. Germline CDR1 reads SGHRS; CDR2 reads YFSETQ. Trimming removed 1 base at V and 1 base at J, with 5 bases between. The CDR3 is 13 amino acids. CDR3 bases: TGCGCCAGCAGCTTGCAGGCGAACACTGAAGCTTTCTTT. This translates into CASSLQANTEAFF.

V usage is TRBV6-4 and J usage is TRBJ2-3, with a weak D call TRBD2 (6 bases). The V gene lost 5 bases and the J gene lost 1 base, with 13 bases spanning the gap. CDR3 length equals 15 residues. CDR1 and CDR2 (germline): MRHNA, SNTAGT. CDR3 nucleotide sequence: TGTGCCAGCAGTAGATCGGGGGAAGGCACAGATACGCAGTATTTT. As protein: CASSRSGEGTDTQYF.